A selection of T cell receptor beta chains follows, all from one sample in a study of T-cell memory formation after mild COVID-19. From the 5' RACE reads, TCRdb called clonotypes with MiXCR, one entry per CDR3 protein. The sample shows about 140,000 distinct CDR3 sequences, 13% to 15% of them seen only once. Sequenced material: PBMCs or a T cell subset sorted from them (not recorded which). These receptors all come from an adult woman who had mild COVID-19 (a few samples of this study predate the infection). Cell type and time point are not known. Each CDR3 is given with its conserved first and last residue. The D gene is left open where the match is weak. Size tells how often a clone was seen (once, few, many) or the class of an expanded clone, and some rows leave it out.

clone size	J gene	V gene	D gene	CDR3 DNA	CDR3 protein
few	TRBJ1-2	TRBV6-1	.	TGTGCCAGCAGTGAAGGAGTTAGGGCGACTAACTATGGCTACACCTTC	CASSEGVRATNYGYTF
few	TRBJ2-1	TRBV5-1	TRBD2	TGCGCCAGCAGCTTGTCAAGTCGGGCGGGAGAGAATGAGCAGTTCTTC	CASSLSSRAGENEQFF
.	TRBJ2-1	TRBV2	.	TGTGCCAGCAGTCCCGGGCCCGGTTTGAGGAATGAGCAGTTCTTC	CASSPGPGLRNEQFF
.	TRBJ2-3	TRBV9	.	TGTGCCAGCAGCGCAATTGGGAGCACAGATACGCAGTATTTT	CASSAIGSTDTQYF
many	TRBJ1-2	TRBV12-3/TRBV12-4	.	TGTGCCATCCCTGCCGGGTACGGCTACACCTTC	CAIPAGYGYTF
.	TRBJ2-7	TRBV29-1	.	TGCAGCGCCCAGACTAACTACGAGCAGTACTTC	CSAQTNYEQYF
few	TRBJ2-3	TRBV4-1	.	TGCGCCAGCAGCCAAGACGCTAGCCGCGCAGATACGCAGTATTTT	CASSQDASRADTQYF
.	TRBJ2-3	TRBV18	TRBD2	TGTGCCAGCTCGAACACCCATCCAGCGGGGGGGCGGACTACGGGGCATAATACGCAGTATTTT	CASSNTHPAGGRTTGHNTQYF
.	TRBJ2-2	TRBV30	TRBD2	TGTGCCTGGAGTGTAGTACTAGCGGGGTACACCGGGGAGCTGTTTTTT	CAWSVVLAGYTGELFF
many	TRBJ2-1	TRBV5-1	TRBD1	TGCGCCAGCAGCGGCGATACCATGGACAGGAGTTACAATGAGCAGTTCTTC	CASSGDTMDRSYNEQFF
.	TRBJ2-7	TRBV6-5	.	TGTGCCAGCAGTTACGGGCCCGGAGACGAGCAGTACTTC	CASSYGPGDEQYF
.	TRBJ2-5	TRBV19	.	TGTGCCAGTAGCACGACGTCTCTCGAGACCCAGTACTTC	CASSTTSLETQYF
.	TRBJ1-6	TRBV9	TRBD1	TGTGCCAGCAGCGTCCCGGGACAGGGTTCACCCCTCCACTTT	CASSVPGQGSPLHF
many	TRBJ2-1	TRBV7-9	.	TGTGCCAGCACCCACGCTCCGGGTAATGAGCAGTTCTTC	CASTHAPGNEQFF
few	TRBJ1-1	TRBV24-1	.	TGTGCCACCAGTGATTCCTCATGGACCGAAGCTTTCTTT	CATSDSSWTEAFF
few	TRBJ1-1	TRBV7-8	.	TGTGCCGTCCGGACGGAGAACACTGAAGCTTTCTTT	CAVRTENTEAFF
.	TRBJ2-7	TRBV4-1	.	TGCGCCAGCAGCCTTAGGACCGAGTCCTACGAGCAGTACTTC	CASSLRTESYEQYF
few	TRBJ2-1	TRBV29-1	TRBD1	TGCAGCGTTAGGACAGGGGGGCCCAATGAGCAGTTCTTC	CSVRTGGPNEQFF
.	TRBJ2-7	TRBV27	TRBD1	TGTGCCAGCGCCGTCGGACAGGGGTCTACTGAGCAGTACTTC	CASAVGQGSTEQYF
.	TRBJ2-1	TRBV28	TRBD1	TGTGCCAGCCGAACGGGACAGCCGTACAATGAGCAGTTCTTC	CASRTGQPYNEQFF
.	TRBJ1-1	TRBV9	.	TGTGCCAGCAGCGCCTCGTCCGGGGGGAACACTGAAGCTTTCTTT	CASSASSGGNTEAFF
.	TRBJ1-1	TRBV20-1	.	TGCAGTGCCGCGTCGGTCGCTTTCTTT	CSAASVAFF
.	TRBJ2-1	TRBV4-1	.	TGCGCCAGCAGCCCGATCGGGACTGTGGGCGATGAGCAGTTCTTC	CASSPIGTVGDEQFF
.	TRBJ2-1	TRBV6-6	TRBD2	TGTGCCAGCAGTTACCCGGGTCCAGCGGGAGGAGGCAATGAGCAGTTCTTC	CASSYPGPAGGGNEQFF
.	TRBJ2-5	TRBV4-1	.	TGCGCCAGCAGCCAAGCCTGGGCCGACACGGACCAAGAGACCCAGTACTTC	CASSQAWADTDQETQYF